A single sample is the source of the 20 T cell receptor beta chains below, sequenced in a study of T cell responses to AZD1222 COVID-19 vaccine. Repertoires were generated with immunoSEQ multiplex PCR, while TCRdb's copy carries only in-frame clones and drops some. The sample has 100,000 to 150,000 clones; about 86% are singletons. The starting material was peripheral blood, obtained on day 0 of AZD1222 vaccination. The receptors come from an adult in good health.

The rearrangement links TRBV7-9 to TRBJ1-4; 7 bases agree with TRBD1. Trimming at V came to 6 bases and at J to 4 bases, leaving 11 bases not matched to a gene. Per germline, CDR1 SEHNR and CDR2 FQNEAQ (reference sequence). The CDR3 consists of 16 residues. CDR3 nucleotide sequence: TGTGCCAGCAGTCCCGGGACAGTTTCTGATAATGAAAAACTGTTTTTT. This gives the protein CASSPGTVSDNEKLFF.

The J gene is TRBJ1-2, the V gene TRBV30; 8 bases align to TRBD1. Germline CDR1 GTSNPN, CDR2 SVGIG (reference sequence). The CDR3 loop spans 13 amino acids. The V and J ends lost 0 bases and 7 bases, in that order; junction bases with no gene match: 4. The CDR3 bases are TGTGCCTGGAGTGTTCGGACAGGGTCTGGCTACACCTTC. It translates to CAWSVRTGSGYTF.

This chain connects TRBV7-9 to TRBJ1-1; possible D gene TRBD1, 5 bases. Trimming left V 6 bases short and J 4 bases short, with 18 bases between. This CDR3 is built from 15 residues. The germline V gene has CDR1 SEHNR and CDR2 FQNEAQ (reference sequence). The CDR3 here is CASRPLPRVGTEAFF. In DNA, the CDR3 is TGTGCCAGCAGACCATTACCCAGGGTAGGCACTGAAGCTTTCTTT. The full variable domain, in which reference TRBV7-9 and TRBJ1-1 provide the parts outside the CDR3, is DTGVSQNPRHKITKRGQNVTFRCDPISEHNRLYWYRQTLGQGPEFLTYFQNEAQLEKSRLLSDRFSAERPKGSFSTLEIQRTEQGDSAMYLCASRPLPRVGTEAFFGQGTRLTVV.

This clone has a single count. This chain connects TRBV28 to TRBJ2-7; D not resolved. CDR1 and CDR2 (germline): MDHEN, SYDVKM. The CDR3 spans 13 residues. Trimming took 3 bases from V and 3 from J, leaving 9 bases between them. The CDR3 is CASSFDYNYEQYF. Here the CDR3 DNA reads TGTGCCAGCAGTTTTGATTATAACTACGAGCAGTACTTC.

V is TRBV3-1 (or the pseudogene TRBV3-2) and J is TRBJ2-3; TRBD1 matches at 9 bases. Germline V CDR1 and CDR2: LGHDT, YNNKEL (reference sequence). The junction had 6 bases not matched to a gene; V was cut back by 4 bases and J by 4 bases. This CDR3 has 15 residues. CDR3 nucleotide sequence: TGTGCCAGCAGCCGACAACAGGGGGCAGCAGATACGCAGTATTTT. It is translated as CASSRQQGAADTQYF.

This clone was recorded at least ten times. The chain recombines TRBV2 with TRBJ2-5; D might be TRBD1 (5 bases). Trimming shortened V by 3 bases and J by 2 bases, and 10 bases separated the two germline ends. The CDR3 has 14 amino acids. Germline lookup yields CDR1 SNHLY and CDR2 FYNNEI. CDR3 loop: CASSEAGSQETQYF. CDR3 sequence (DNA): TGTGCCAGCAGTGAGGCAGGGTCTCAAGAGACCCAGTACTTC.

This clone was recorded once. Written as DNA, the CDR3 is TGTGCCAGCAGCCAATGGGGAGGGGCGAATTCACCCCTCCACTTT. Amino acids: CASSQWGGANSPLHF. The genes are TRBV7-2 and TRBJ1-6; maybe TRBD1 (5 bases). This CDR3 has 15 residues. Germline loops: CDR1 SGHTA, CDR2 FQGNSA. V lost 5 bases and J lost 7, with 15 bases in between.

The rearrangement joins TRBV6-5 to TRBJ2-7; D is uncertain. This CDR3 is 12 amino acids long. V was cut by 0 bases and J by 7 bases, with 7 bases left in between. The germline V gene has CDR1 MNHEY and CDR2 SVGAGI. The DNA for the CDR3 is TGTGCCAGCAGTTACTCGTCAGGAGAGCAGTACTTC. Translation: CASSYSSGEQYF.

The J gene is TRBJ2-7, the V gene TRBV2; D perhaps matches TRBD1 (7 bases). CDR1 and CDR2 (germline): SNHLY, FYNNEI. CDR3 length equals 14 residues. V was clipped by 6 bases and J by 7 bases, with 19 bases between them. The CDR3, as DNA: TGTGCCAGCAGGGAGGGGACAGCAACTACAGAGCAGTACTTC. Translation: CASREGTATTEQYF.

In nucleotides, the CDR3 is TGTGCCAGCAGGACACCGTCGGGCTACAATGAGCAGTTCTTC. Amino acids: CASRTPSGYNEQFF. This rearrangement joins TRBV2 to TRBJ2-1; D is unresolved. CDR3 size: 14 residues. CDR1 is SNHLY and CDR2 is FYNNEI in the germline V gene. Trimming left V 6 bases short and J 3 bases short, with 12 bases between.

The genes are TRBV5-8 and TRBJ1-2, with D possibly matching TRBD1 (5 bases). Trimming pared 2 bases from V and 2 bases from J, leaving 13 bases between. The CDR3 has 15 residues. Germline assignment: CDR1 SGHTS and CDR2 YDEGEE. CDR3 sequence reads: CASSFYPGPNYGYTF. The CDR3 DNA follows: TGTGCCAGCAGCTTCTACCCGGGACCAAACTATGGCTACACCTTC.

This chain links TRBV12-3 or TRBV12-4 with TRBJ1-1; D is unclear. Trimming stripped 7 bases from V and 6 bases from J, with 12 bases between. This CDR3 region has 12 residues. CDR3 sequence reads: CASTLEVPEAFF. Here the CDR3 DNA reads TGTGCCAGCACCTTGGAGGTCCCTGAAGCTTTCTTT.

The rearrangement joins TRBV11-2 to TRBJ2-7; 7 bases are a match to TRBD1. Trimming at V came to 5 bases and at J to 1 base, leaving 5 bases not matched to a gene. Per the germline V gene, CDR1 is SGHAT and CDR2 is FQNNGV. The CDR3 length is 14 residues. The CDR3 DNA reads TGTGCCAGCAGCCAAGACAGGGCGTCCTACGAGCAGTACTTC. It translates to CASSQDRASYEQYF.

The chain uses TRBV3-1 (or the pseudogene TRBV3-2) and TRBJ1-1; D might be TRBD1 (5 bases). CDR1 and CDR2 from the germline V gene are LGHDT and YNNKEL (reference sequence). This CDR3 is 15 amino acids long. V was clipped by 7 bases and J by 1 base, with 16 bases between them. This CDR3 reads CASTPRAGPNTEAFF. In DNA, the CDR3 is TGTGCCAGCACCCCTCGGGCGGGGCCGAACACTGAAGCTTTCTTT.

CDR3 nucleotides: TGTGCTAGTGGTTTGGCAGACGGGACAGGGAGCTATGGCTACACCTTC. Encoded protein: CASGLADGTGSYGYTF. The chain recombines TRBV12-5 with TRBJ1-2; TRBD1 matches at 9 bases. This CDR3 is 16 amino acids long. The V gene's germline CDR1 is LGHNT and CDR2 FRNRAP. Trimming removed 1 base from V and 4 bases from J; junction bases left unmatched: 7. The variable domain in full, completed from reference TRBV12-5 and TRBJ1-2, reads DARVTQTPRHKVTEMGQEVTMRCQPILGHNTVFWYRQTMMQGLELLAYFRNRAPLDDSGMPKDRFSAEMPDATLATLKIQPSEPRDSAVYFCASGLADGTGSYGYTFGSGTRLTVV.

The chain joins TRBV7-8 to TRBJ1-5; D call uncertain. The CDR3 runs to 16 residues. Between the trimmed V and J ends, which lost 1 base and 3 bases, there was a span of 13 bases. CDR1 and CDR2 (germline): SGHVS, FQNEAQ. CDR3 residues: CASSLGNGGANQPQHF. The CDR3, as DNA: TGTGCCAGCAGCTTAGGAAACGGCGGCGCCAATCAGCCCCAGCATTTT.

The chain combines TRBV13 with TRBJ2-1; D ambiguous. V was clipped by 0 bases and J by 12 bases, with 12 bases between them. The V gene's germline CDR1 is PRHDT and CDR2 FYEKMQ (reference sequence). The CDR3 consists of 13 residues. DNA of the CDR3: TGTGCCAGCAGCTTAGGCTCCAGCGTCAGGCAGTTCTTC. Amino acids: CASSLGSSVRQFF. The whole variable domain, remainder taken from reference TRBV13 and TRBJ2-1, is AAGVIQSPRHLIKEKRETATLKCYPIPRHDTVYWYQQGPGQDPQFLISFYEKMQSDKGSIPDRFSAQQFSDYHSELNMSSLELGDSALYFCASSLGSSVRQFFGPGTRLTVL.

The chain joins TRBV7-2 to TRBJ2-7; tentatively, D is TRBD1 (5 bases). CDR3 length: 15 residues. V shed 1 base and J shed 4 bases, with 14 bases lying between them. CDR1 is SGHTA, CDR2 FQGNSA, per germline. The CDR3: CASSLVKGRVYEQYF. For the CDR3, the DNA is TGTGCCAGCAGCTTAGTCAAGGGCAGGGTTTACGAGCAGTACTTC. The full variable domain, with the rest looked up from reference TRBV7-2 and TRBJ2-7, is GAGVSQSPSNKVTEKGKDVELRCDPISGHTALYWYRQSLGQGLEFLIYFQGNSAPDKSGLPSDRFSAERTGGSVSTLTIQRTQQEDSAVYLCASSLVKGRVYEQYFGPGTRLTVT.

The chain combines TRBV3-1 (or the pseudogene TRBV3-2) with TRBJ2-5; either TRBD1 or TRBD2 may fit D (6 bases each). Trimming shortened V by 3 bases and J by 3 bases, and 11 bases separated the two germline ends. CDR1 and CDR2 (germline): LGHDT, YNNKEL (reference sequence). This CDR3 has 14 residues. This chain's CDR3 is CASSQRGVEETQYF. The DNA of the CDR3 is TGTGCCAGCAGCCAGAGGGGGGTGGAAGAGACCCAGTACTTC.

J is TRBJ1-2 and V is TRBV20-1; D possibly corresponds to TRBD1 (5 bases). The CDR3 covers 11 residues. V lost 1 base, J lost 7 bases, and 7 bases lay in between. Germline-derived CDR1 and CDR2 are DFQATT and SNEGSKA (reference sequence). Here the CDR3 reads CSARAGFGYTF. In DNA, the CDR3 is TGCAGTGCTAGAGCAGGGTTTGGCTACACCTTC.